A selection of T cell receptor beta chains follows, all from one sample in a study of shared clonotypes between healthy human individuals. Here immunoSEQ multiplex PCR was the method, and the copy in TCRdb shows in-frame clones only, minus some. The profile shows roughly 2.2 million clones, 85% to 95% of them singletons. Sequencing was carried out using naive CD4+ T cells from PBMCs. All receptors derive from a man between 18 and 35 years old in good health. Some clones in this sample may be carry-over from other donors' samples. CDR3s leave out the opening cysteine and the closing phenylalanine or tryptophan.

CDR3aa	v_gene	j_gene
ASSLSHNEQF	TRBV7-2	TRBJ2-1
AISDRESVYEQY	TRBV10-3	TRBJ2-7
ASSSLANEKLF	TRBV18	TRBJ1-4
ASIGTGGEGTQY	TRBV2	TRBJ2-5
ASSPQGQGLAGANVLT	TRBV5-1	TRBJ2-6
ASSQLSVDQPQH	TRBV11-2	TRBJ1-5
ASSPGETEAF	TRBV28	TRBJ1-1
ASNLGQWGGTQY	TRBV19	TRBJ2-3
ASSQDWAGSGYT	TRBV14	TRBJ1-2
ASSASGGHYGYT	TRBV9	TRBJ1-2
ASSAERVANGELF	TRBV5-6	TRBJ2-2
ASSKRQGTDTQY	TRBV5-8	TRBJ2-3
ASSWGQLNTEAF	TRBV7-2	TRBJ1-1
ASTSGGRGEAF	TRBV6-5	TRBJ1-1
ASSPHRQGRETQY	TRBV28	TRBJ2-5
ASSPTRPGGSEQY	TRBV7-9	TRBJ2-7
ASSPARGLSQPQH	TRBV7-2	TRBJ1-5
ASSLARSAADQGELF	TRBV7-8	TRBJ1-4
ASRGDRGGYT	TRBV28	TRBJ1-2
ASRTSGTGTYEQY	TRBV28	TRBJ2-7
ASSLGRGLGNTIY	TRBV5-4	TRBJ1-3
ASKGRPNTEAF	TRBV19	TRBJ1-1
ASRPGTGYNQPQH	TRBV28	TRBJ1-5
ASRPQITSTDTQY	TRBV6-6	TRBJ2-3
ASQRTGQIADTQY	TRBV19	TRBJ2-3
ASRPPSGRGGYNEQF	TRBV25-1	TRBJ2-1
ASTPFRDGGYT	TRBV6-5	TRBJ1-2
ATSRDRSGAVTREQF	TRBV15	TRBJ2-1
ASSPSGILGQNTDTQY	TRBV18	TRBJ2-3
ASSLRAGVPKANYGYT	TRBV28	TRBJ1-2
ASSLGPQEETQY	TRBV5-5	TRBJ2-5
ASSVGASGRTEQY	TRBV9	TRBJ2-7
ASSLAGAYLPSSYNEQF	TRBV27	TRBJ2-1
AWAPGGSPQKLF	TRBV30	TRBJ1-4
ASSYSGLNYNEQF	TRBV6-5	TRBJ2-1
ASSPNRGLYGYT	TRBV28	TRBJ1-2
ASSLVASGDTDTQY	TRBV28	TRBJ2-3
ASRDPPVYEQF	TRBV2	TRBJ2-1
SVERADTQY	TRBV29-1	TRBJ2-3
ATSSPWTSGRVGEQF	TRBV15	TRBJ2-1
ASSLLRQRDLETQY	TRBV5-8	TRBJ2-5
ASSGRGPNTEAF	TRBV9	TRBJ1-1
ASSLRSGNQPQH	TRBV6-5	TRBJ1-5
ASSPRRDTLLSTEAF	TRBV5-1	TRBJ1-1
ASSQEGGSVFSGNTIY	TRBV4-2	TRBJ1-3
ASSHNQGWTGELF	TRBV27	TRBJ2-2
ASKDGRATNEKLF	TRBV5-1	TRBJ1-4
SVQTGNPYNEQF	TRBV29-1	TRBJ2-1
ASSPVLNTEQY	TRBV18	TRBJ2-7
ASSLRQVVGGTDTQY	TRBV11-2	TRBJ2-3
ASSLMDRDRDTEAF	TRBV7-9	TRBJ1-1
ASRTSSWGSYEQY	TRBV28	TRBJ2-7
ASRSDWGRAKNIQY	TRBV5-1	TRBJ2-4